The sequence of this T cell receptor beta chain was determined in a study of blood T cell repertoires in COVID-19. Study-wide context: COVID-19 samples, acute and convalescent, were from the United States, Italy and Spain.

There are a few counts of this clone. The CDR3 totals 15 residues. CDR1 MNHEY and CDR2 SVGAGI come from the germline V gene. Between the trimmed V and J ends, which lost 6 bases and 4 bases, there was a span of 18 bases. How the authors handled the data: Counts of nucleated cells, estimated from reference gene primer amplification, were obtained. Assay: immunoSEQ multiplex PCR; the TCRdb copy retains only in-frame clones and omits some. V and J calls and clone size come straight from that table; D and trimming were deduced from the DNA. The table includes more than 300,000 clones, over 85% detected once. Each recovered donor of Cohort 3 presented with two negative PCRs, clearance, or symptom resolution.

The receptor comes from a woman in her 30s who had recovered from COVID-19. The chain carries TRBV6-5 and TRBJ1-1, with a possible D match to TRBD1 (6 bases). Sequencing was carried out using PBMCs or T cells enriched from blood (not recorded which). The CDR3 nucleotides are TGTGCCAGCAGCGCTTACAGGGTAGGACTCACTGAAGCTTTCTTT. Its translation: CASSAYRVGLTEAFF.